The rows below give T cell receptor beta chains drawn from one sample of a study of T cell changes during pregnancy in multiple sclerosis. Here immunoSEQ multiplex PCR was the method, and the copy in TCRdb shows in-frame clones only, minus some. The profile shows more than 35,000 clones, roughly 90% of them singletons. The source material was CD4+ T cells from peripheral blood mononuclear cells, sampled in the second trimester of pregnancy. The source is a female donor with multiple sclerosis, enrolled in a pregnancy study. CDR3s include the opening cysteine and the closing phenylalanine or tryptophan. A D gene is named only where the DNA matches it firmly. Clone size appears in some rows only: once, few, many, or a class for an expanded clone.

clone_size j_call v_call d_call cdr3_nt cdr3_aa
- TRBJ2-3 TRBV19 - TGTGCCAGTAGTAGTCAAGAGACAGATACGCAGTATTTT CASSSQETDTQYF
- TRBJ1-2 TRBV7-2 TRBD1 TGTGCCAGCAGCTTGACAGGGACCTATGGCTACACCTTC CASSLTGTYGYTF
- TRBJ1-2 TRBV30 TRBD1 TGTGCCTGGAGTCCCGGACAGGGGGCCTATGGCTACACCTTC CAWSPGQGAYGYTF
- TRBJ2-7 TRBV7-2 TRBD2 TGTGCCAGCAGCTTATTCACGCTGAAGCGGGAGAGTTCCGACGAGCAGTACTTC CASSLFTLKRESSDEQYF
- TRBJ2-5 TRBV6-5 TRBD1 TGTGCCAGCGGACAGGGGGTCGAGACCCAGTACTTC CASGQGVETQYF
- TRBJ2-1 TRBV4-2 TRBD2 TGTGCCAGCAGCCAAGGCACTAGCGCAAACAATGAGCAGTTCTTC CASSQGTSANNEQFF
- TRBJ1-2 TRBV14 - TGTGCCAGCAGCCCGTGGGCCCGCTATGGCTACACCTTC CASSPWARYGYTF
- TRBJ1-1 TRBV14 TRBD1 TGTGCCAGCAGCCAAGGGACAGGGCTCGGGAAAACTGAAGCTTTCTTT CASSQGTGLGKTEAFF
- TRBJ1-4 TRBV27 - TGTGCCAGCAGTCCAACAGGGATTGCAACTAATGAAAAACTGTTTTTT CASSPTGIATNEKLFF
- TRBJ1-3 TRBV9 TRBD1 TGTGCCAGCAGCCAGGGGGACGGACGTGTTAGGGCTGGAAACACCATATATTTT CASSQGDGRVRAGNTIYF
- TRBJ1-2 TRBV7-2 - TGTGCCAGCAAGGGAGGGATTCATGGCTACACCTTC CASKGGIHGYTF
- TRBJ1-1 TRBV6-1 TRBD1 TGTGCCAGCAGTGGAGGACAGGTGGCTTTCTTT CASSGGQVAFF
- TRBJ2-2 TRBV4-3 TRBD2 TGCGCCAGCAGCCAAGATCTACTAGCGGGAGTTTCGAACACCGGGGAGCTGTTTTTT CASSQDLLAGVSNTGELFF
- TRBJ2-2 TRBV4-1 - TGCGCCAGCAGCCAAGGAGGCGGGCGGACGAACACCGGGGAGCTGTTTTTT CASSQGGGRTNTGELFF
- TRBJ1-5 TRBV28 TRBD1 TGTGCCAGCAGCTCGCGGGACAGGGGGCCGAGCAATCAGCCCCAGCATTTT CASSSRDRGPSNQPQHF
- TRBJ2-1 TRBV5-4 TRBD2 TGTGCCAGCAGCCCCCATCGGGGGACTAGCGGGAGTGGTGAGCAGTTCTTC CASSPHRGTSGSGEQFF
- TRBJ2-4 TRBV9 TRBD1 TGTGCCAGCAGCCCTAGGGACAGGGGTACGAACATTCAGTACTTC CASSPRDRGTNIQYF
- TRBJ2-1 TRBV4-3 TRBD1 TGCGCCAGCAGCCAAGGACAGGGATACAATGAGCAGTTCTTC CASSQGQGYNEQFF
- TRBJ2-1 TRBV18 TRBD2 TGTGCCAGCTCACCGAGGACTAGCGGACCAGAGCAGTTCTTC CASSPRTSGPEQFF
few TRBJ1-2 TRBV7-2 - TGTGCCAGCAGCTTAGGCGTGAGGGACTATGGCTACACCTTC CASSLGVRDYGYTF
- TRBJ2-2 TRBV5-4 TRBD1 TGTGCCAGCAGGACGACAGGGGGCACCGGGGAGCTGTTTTTT CASRTTGGTGELFF
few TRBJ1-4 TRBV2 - TGTGCCAGCAGTGAAAAATTAGTGACTAATGAAAAACTGTTTTTT CASSEKLVTNEKLFF
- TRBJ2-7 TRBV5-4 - TGTGCCAGCAGCCCACAGAGAAGTTTATACGAGCAGTACTTC CASSPQRSLYEQYF
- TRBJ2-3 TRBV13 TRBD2 TGTGCCAGCAGCTCAGGGCAGCGGGAAGGTTCCGATACGCAGTATTTT CASSSGQREGSDTQYF
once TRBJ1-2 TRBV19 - TGTGCCAGTAGTATATACTCAGGGCGTAACTATGGCTACACCTTC CASSIYSGRNYGYTF
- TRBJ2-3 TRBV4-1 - TGCGCCAGCAGCCAAGATCAGTACACAGATACGCAGTATTTT CASSQDQYTDTQYF
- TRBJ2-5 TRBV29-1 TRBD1 TGCAGCGTTGAAGGCCCGGACAGGGGTTCGGTGGAGACCCAGTACTTC CSVEGPDRGSVETQYF
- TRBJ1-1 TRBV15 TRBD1 TGTGCCACCAGCAGCGGTAGGCTAGAGACAGGGGGCTACACTGAAGCTTTCTTT CATSSGRLETGGYTEAFF
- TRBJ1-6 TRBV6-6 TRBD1 TGTGCCAGCAGTTACGGAGACAGGGGAGGGTCACCCCTCCACTTT CASSYGDRGGSPLHF
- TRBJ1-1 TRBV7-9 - TGTGCCAGCAGCTTAGAGGGGGTTATGGGCACTGAAGCTTTCTTT CASSLEGVMGTEAFF
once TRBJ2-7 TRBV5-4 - TGTGCCAGCAGCTTGGAGGCTGGAGGGTCCTACGAGCAGTACTTC CASSLEAGGSYEQYF
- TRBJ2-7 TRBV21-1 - TGTGCCAGCAGCAAATCGGGACAGGGGGCTCACGAGCAGTACTTC CASSKSGQGAHEQYF
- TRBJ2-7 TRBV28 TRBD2 TGTGCCAGCAGTTCTGGGACTAGCGGGACGTACGAGCAGTACTTC CASSSGTSGTYEQYF
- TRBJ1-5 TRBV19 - TGTGCCACAACAGGGTTAGGGAGCAATCAGCCCCAGCATTTT CATTGLGSNQPQHF
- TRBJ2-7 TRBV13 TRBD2 TGTGCCAGCAGCTTAGGGGTAAGCGGGAGAACCTACGAGCAGTACTTC CASSLGVSGRTYEQYF
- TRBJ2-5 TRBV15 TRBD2 TGTGCCACCAGCAGAGGTGCGCTAGCGGGAAATTTGGGGAACAGCCAAGAGACCCAGTACTTC CATSRGALAGNLGNSQETQYF
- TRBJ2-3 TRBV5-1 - TGCGCCAGCAGCTTGGAGGGCGGGGGCACAGATACGCAGTATTTT CASSLEGGGTDTQYF